The rows below give T cell receptor beta chains drawn from one sample of a study of a mutant IDH1 vaccine in newly diagnosed glioma. Antigens for these TCRs are unknown. Sequencing was performed with immunoSEQ multiplex PCR; in TCRdb, only in-frame clones are kept and a portion is missing. The table records roughly 52,000 clones, about four fifths of them present only once. The sequencing here drew on PBMCs, taken from a glioma patient whose treatment included an IDH1 peptide vaccine. The source is a man in his forties with glioma. Both conserved end residues are trimmed from each CDR3. The order of the fields is V gene, CDR3 protein.

>TRBV5-1
ASSEDRGANSPLH
>TRBV29-1
SDRTDHYGYT
>TRBV5-1
ASSYHRTSGGTGELF
>TRBV9
ASSVSISYEQY
>TRBV10-1
ASSDSRQGHTQY
>TRBV30
AWSVTGTYEQY
>TRBV18
ASSPRTGGLGGYT
>TRBV27
ASADRVSEQY
>TRBV4-1
ASSQFGTPRTGELF
>TRBV19
ARGPTSEVHLRETQY
>TRBV2
ASKQGYEQY